This T cell receptor beta chain originates from a study of blood T cell repertoires in COVID-19. About the research overall: Both acute and convalescent COVID-19 samples were obtained from the United States, Italy and Spain. Nucleic acid was either cDNA or gDNA, and it came from T cells, B-cell-depleted T cells, or PBMCs.

Original methodology: Scientists estimated how many nucleated cells there were by amplifying reference gene primers. Using immunoSEQ multiplex PCR, the repertoire was profiled, and TCRdb retains in-frame clones only, with some absent. The DNA gave D and trimming, while V, J and clone size come from that table. The table records 150,000 to 200,000 clones, around 86% of them present only once. From germline, CDR1 is MGHRA and CDR2 YSYEKL. The CDR3 consists of 15 residues. Losses at the gene ends were 0 bases for V and 5 bases for J; bases not matched to a gene: 5. Material for sequencing was peripheral blood. The receptor was derived from a woman aged 80 or over in a cohort sampled during active or convalescent COVID-19. The J gene is TRBJ2-5, the V gene TRBV4-1; 8 positions match TRBD2. Written as DNA, the CDR3 is TGCGCCAGCAGCCAAGAATCAGCGGGAGTGGAGACCCAGTACTTC. It encodes CASSQESAGVETQYF.